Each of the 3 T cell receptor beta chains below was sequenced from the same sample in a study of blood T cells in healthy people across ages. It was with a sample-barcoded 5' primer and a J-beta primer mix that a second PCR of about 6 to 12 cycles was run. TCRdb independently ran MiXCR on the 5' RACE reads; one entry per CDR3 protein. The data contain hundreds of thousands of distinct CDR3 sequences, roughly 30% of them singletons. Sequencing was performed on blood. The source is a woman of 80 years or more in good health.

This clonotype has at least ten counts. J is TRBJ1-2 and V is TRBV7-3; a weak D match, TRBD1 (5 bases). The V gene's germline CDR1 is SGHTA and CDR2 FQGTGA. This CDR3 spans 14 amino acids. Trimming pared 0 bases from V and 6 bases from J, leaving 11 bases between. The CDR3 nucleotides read TGTGCCAGCAGCTTAACGAGGCAGGGTGATGGCTACACCTTC. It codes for CASSLTRQGDGYTF.

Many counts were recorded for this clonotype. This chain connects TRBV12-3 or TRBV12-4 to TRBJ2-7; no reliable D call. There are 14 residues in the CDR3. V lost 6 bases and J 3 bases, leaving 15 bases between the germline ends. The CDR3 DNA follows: TGTGCCAGCAGGGTTGGGCAGGAGTTCTACGAGCAGTACTTC. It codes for CASRVGQEFYEQYF.

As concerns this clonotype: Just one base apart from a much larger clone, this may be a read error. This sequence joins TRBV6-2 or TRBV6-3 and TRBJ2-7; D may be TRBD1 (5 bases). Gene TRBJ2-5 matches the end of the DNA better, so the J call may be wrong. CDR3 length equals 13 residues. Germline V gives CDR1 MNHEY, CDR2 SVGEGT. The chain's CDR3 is CASRVLRGETQYF. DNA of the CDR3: TGTGCCAGCAGGGTTCTAAGGGGAGAGACCCAGTACTTC.